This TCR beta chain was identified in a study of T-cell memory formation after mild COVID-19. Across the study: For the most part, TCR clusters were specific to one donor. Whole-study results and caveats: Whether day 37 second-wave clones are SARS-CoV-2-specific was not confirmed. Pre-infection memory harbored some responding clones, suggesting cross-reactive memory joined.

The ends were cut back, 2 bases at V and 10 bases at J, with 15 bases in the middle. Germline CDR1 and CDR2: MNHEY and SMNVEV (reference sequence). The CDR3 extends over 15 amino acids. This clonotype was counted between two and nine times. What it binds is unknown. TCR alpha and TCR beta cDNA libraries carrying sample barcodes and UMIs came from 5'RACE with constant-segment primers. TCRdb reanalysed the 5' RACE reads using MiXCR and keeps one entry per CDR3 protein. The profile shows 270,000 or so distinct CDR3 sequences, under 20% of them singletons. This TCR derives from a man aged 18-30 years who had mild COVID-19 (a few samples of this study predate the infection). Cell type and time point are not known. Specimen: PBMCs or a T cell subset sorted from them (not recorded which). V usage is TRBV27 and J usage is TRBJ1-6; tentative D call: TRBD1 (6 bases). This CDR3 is CASSLNPQGGSPLHF. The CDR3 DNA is TGTGCCAGCAGTTTAAACCCACAGGGAGGCTCACCCCTCCACTTT.